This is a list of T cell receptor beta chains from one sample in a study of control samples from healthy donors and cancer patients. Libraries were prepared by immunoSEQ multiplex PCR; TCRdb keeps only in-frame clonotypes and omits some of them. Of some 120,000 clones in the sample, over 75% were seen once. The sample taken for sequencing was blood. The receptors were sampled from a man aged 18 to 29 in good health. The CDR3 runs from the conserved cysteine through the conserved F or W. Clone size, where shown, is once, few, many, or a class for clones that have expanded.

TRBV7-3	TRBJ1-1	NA	CASSKQGLNTEAFF
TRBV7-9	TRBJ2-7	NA	CASSSEIRGHIYEQYF
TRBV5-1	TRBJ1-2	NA	CASSYILGAYGYTF
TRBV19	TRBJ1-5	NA	CASSWVSSNQPQHF
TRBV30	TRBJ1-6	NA	CAWNPGQGLVSPLHF
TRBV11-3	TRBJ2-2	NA	CASSLNQLTGGELFF
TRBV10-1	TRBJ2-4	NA	CASSESRLAGPKNIQYF
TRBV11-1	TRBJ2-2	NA	CASRVTEANTGELFF
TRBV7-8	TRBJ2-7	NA	CASSARRDGSYEQYF
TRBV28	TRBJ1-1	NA	CASIWGLNTEAFF
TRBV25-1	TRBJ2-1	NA	CAGSEGGRVYNEQFF
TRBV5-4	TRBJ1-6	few	CASSPGQGAQTNSPLHF
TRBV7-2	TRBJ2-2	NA	CASSRRITNTGELFF
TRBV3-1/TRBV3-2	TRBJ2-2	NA	CASSQDSRGSSGELFF
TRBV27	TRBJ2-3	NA	CASSLPQSTDTQYF
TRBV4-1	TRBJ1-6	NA	CASSIGTGGSPLHF
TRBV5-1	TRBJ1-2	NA	CASSTLPTNYGYTF
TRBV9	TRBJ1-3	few	CASTANTGNTIYF
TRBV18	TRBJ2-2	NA	CASSPGLAGVLTANTGELFF
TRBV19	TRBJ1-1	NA	CASSLDRGTEAFF
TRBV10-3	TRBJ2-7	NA	CAISGISSYEQYF
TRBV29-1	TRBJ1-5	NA	CSVAGQEGQPQHF
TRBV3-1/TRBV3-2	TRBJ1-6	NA	CASSQESGGRSPLHF
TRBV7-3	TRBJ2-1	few	CASSRTGRGMGNEQFF
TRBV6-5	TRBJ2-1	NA	CASRIAVSSYNEQFF
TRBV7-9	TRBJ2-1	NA	CASSGRPGTGTKNYNEQFF
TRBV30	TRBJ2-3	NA	CAWSVGGPPTDTQYF
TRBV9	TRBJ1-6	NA	CASSVAGNRGESPLHF
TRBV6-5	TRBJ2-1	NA	CASSYAGVNYNEQFF
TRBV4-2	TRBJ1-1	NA	CASSQEGLPFF
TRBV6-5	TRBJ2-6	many	CASSYSLSSGANVLTF
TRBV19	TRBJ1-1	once	CASGTGRFMNTEAFF
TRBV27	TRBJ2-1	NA	CASSWQGSFDEQFF
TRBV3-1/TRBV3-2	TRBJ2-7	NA	CASSPGLAGAYEQYF
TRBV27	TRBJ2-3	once	CASSYFGLAGGGAQYF
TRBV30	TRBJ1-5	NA	CAWEPGTAGRNQPQHF
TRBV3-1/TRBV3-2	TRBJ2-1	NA	CASTQFADSYNEQFF
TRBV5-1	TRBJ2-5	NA	CASSFVLAGGETQYF
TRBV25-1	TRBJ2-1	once	CASATRTSGKTSYNEQFF
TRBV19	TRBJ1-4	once	CASSIRTATNEKLFF
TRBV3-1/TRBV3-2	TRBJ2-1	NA	CASSQERPSGYNEQFF
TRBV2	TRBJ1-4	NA	CASRDRAGLNEKLFF
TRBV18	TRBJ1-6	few	CASSPINQGNSPLHF
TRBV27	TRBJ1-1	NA	CASRSRTVPGKNTEAFF
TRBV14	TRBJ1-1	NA	CASSQRVQDSEAFF
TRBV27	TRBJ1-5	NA	CASSPRSGTGGQPQHF
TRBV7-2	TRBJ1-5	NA	CASSSRDTQGPHNQPQHF
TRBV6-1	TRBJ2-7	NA	CASSETLTYEQYF
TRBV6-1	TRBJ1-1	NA	CASSEGGTEAFF
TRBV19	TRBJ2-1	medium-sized	CASSPRVNEQFF
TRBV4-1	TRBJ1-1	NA	CASSHRDRGMNTEAFF